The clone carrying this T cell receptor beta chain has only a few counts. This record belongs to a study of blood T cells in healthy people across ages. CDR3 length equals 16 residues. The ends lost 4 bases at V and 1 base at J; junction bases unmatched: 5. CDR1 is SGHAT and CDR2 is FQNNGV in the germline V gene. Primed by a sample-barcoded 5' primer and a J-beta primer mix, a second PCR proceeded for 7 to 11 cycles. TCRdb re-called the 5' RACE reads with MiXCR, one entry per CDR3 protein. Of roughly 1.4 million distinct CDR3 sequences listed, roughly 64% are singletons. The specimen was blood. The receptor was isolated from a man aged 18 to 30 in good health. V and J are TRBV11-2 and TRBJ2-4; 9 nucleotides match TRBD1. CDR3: CASSSYRGLAKNIQYF. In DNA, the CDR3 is TGTGCCAGCAGCTCCTACAGGGGGCTGGCCAAAAACATTCAGTACTTC.